These 9 T cell receptor beta chains came from one sample sequenced in a study of control samples from healthy donors and cancer patients. Profiling relied on immunoSEQ multiplex PCR, and the TCRdb table lists in-frame clones only, not all of them. Here the sample spans about 74,000 clones, nearly 90% being singletons. The sequenced sample consisted of blood. The receptors come from a woman aged 45 to 65 in good health.

The DNA for the CDR3 is TGTGCCAGCAGCTTCCGGGACAGGGGGCTCGGCTCACCCCTCCACTTT. This codes for CASSFRDRGLGSPLHF. The chain uses TRBV13 and TRBJ1-6, with 12 bases matching TRBD1. This CDR3 is 16 amino acids long. The J segment lost 10 bases and the V segment lost 3 bases, leaving 7 bases of the junction unmatched. From germline, CDR1 is PRHDT and CDR2 FYEKMQ (reference sequence).

J is TRBJ2-1 and V is TRBV7-2, with 8 bases that match TRBD2. V trimming: 6 bases; J trimming: 4 bases; junction bases outside the gene matches: 8. The length of the CDR3 is 15 residues. CDR1 SGHTA and CDR2 FQGNSA come from the germline V gene. The CDR3 DNA reads TGTGCCAGCAGTATTTCGGGGGGGCCTTACAATGAGCAGTTCTTC. Amino acids: CASSISGGPYNEQFF.

The chain links TRBV5-6 to TRBJ2-7, with TRBD1 matching over 9 bases. Germline-derived CDR1 and CDR2 are SGHDT and YYEEEE. The CDR3 runs to 18 residues. V lost 3 bases, J lost 2 bases, and 15 bases stayed unmatched. CDR3 DNA sequence: TGTGCCAGCAGCTATAAATGGGGACAGGGCTGGGTCCCCTACGAGCAGTACTTC. The encoded protein is CASSYKWGQGWVPYEQYF.

The chain has TRBV27 and TRBJ2-7, with D perhaps TRBD1 (5 bases). Deletions cut 6 bases from V and 2 bases from J, with 11 bases between. Germline V gene lookup returns CDR1 MNHEY and CDR2 SMNVEV (reference sequence). The CDR3 runs 13 residues. The chain's CDR3 is CASRAGSTYEQYF. The CDR3 DNA is TGTGCCAGCAGAGCAGGGTCGACCTACGAGCAGTACTTC.

V is TRBV2 and J is TRBJ2-7; weak D call: TRBD1 (6 bases). Germline assignment: CDR1 SNHLY and CDR2 FYNNEI. The length of the CDR3 is 13 residues. Trimming shortened V by 5 bases and J by 2 bases, and 10 bases separated the two germline ends. CDR3 sequence: CASSLRDTYEQYF. The CDR3 DNA is TGTGCCAGCAGTTTACGGGACACCTACGAGCAGTACTTC.

The sample holds a few counts of this clone. The gene calls are TRBV5-1 and TRBJ2-7; D is possibly TRBD1 (6 bases). V lost 4 bases to trimming and J lost 3 bases, with 23 bases between them. The germline CDR1 and CDR2 sequences are SGHRS and YFSETQ. The CDR3 covers 17 residues. CDR3 in amino acids: CASSLSTGVIRVYEQYF. The CDR3 coding sequence is TGCGCCAGCAGCCTCTCGACAGGCGTGATCAGGGTCTACGAGCAGTACTTC.

To note about this clone: Compared with germline, one end of the junction differs, possibly owing to a read error. The rearrangement links TRBV30 to TRBJ1-2; D gene unclear. The CDR3 has 15 residues. Germline CDR1 is GTSNPN and CDR2 is SVGIG (reference sequence). CDR3: CAWIEIPHAKYGYTF. CDR3 sequence (DNA): TGTGCCTGGATTGAGATACCACACGCTAAGTATGGCTACACCTTC.

The chain uses TRBV5-8 and TRBJ2-7, with a tentative D call TRBD1 (7 bases). Germline CDR1 is SGHTS and CDR2 is YDEGEE. Trimming took off 0 bases at V and 3 bases at J, with 19 bases between the two ends. This CDR3 region has 17 residues. CDR3 region: CASSLASYSGGSYEQYF. The CDR3 DNA follows: TGTGCCAGCAGCTTGGCCTCTTATTCAGGGGGGAGCTACGAGCAGTACTTC.

The CDR3 spells CASSLARGSEQYF. For the CDR3, the DNA is TGCGCCAGCAGCTTGGCTCGGGGGAGTGAGCAGTACTTC. The gene calls are TRBV5-1 and TRBJ2-7; TRBD2 might be the D (6 bases). The germline gives CDR1 SGHRS, CDR2 YFSETQ. V dropped 0 bases and J dropped 7 bases, with 11 bases sitting between them. CDR3 length: 13 amino acids. Using reference TRBV5-1 and TRBJ2-7 for the parts outside the CDR3, the full variable domain is KAGVTQTPRYLIKTRGQQVTLSCSPISGHRSVSWYQQTPGQGLQFLFEYFSETQRNKGNFPGRFSGRQFSNSRSEMNVSTLELGDSALYLCASSLARGSEQYFGPGTRLTVT.